Presented here are 2 T cell receptor beta chains from one specimen sequenced in a study of T cells in narcolepsy. The table came from immunoSEQ multiplex PCR; TCRdb's copy has only in-frame clones and leaves some out. The sample lists 30,000 to 35,000 clones, roughly 80% occurring once. The specimen was memory (CD45RA-) CD4+ T cells from blood. The receptor source for this set is a human donor in good health.

This rearrangement joins TRBV19 to TRBJ1-2; 7 nucleotides match TRBD1. CDR3 length: 15 amino acids. Germline values: CDR1 LNHDA, CDR2 SQIVND (reference sequence). V gave up 4 bases and J gave up 6 bases; unmatched junction bases: 11. CDR3 sequence: CASSTSTRGGNGYTF. DNA for the CDR3: TGTGCCAGTAGTACATCGACCAGGGGGGGCAATGGCTACACCTTC.

Here the CDR3 reads CATSTGRVQGEQFF. The CDR3 DNA reads as TGTGCCACCAGCACAGGGAGGGTACAGGGTGAGCAGTTCTTC. The chain links TRBV15 to TRBJ2-1, with D possibly matching TRBD2 (7 bases). CDR1 is LNHNV, CDR2 YYDKDF, per germline (reference sequence). V lost 4 bases to trimming and J lost 9 bases, with 16 bases between them. The CDR3 contains 14 residues.